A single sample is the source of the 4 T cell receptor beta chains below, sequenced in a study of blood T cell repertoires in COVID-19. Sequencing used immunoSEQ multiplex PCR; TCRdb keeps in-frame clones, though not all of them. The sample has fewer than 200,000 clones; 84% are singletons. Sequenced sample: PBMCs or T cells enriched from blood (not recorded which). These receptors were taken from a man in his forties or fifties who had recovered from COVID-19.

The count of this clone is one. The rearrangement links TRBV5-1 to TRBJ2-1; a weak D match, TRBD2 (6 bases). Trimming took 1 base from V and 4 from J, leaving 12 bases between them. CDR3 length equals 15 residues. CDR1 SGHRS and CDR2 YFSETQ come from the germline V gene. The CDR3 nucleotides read TGCGCCAGCAGCTTGACGGGGGAGTCATACAATGAGCAGTTCTTC. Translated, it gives CASSLTGESYNEQFF.

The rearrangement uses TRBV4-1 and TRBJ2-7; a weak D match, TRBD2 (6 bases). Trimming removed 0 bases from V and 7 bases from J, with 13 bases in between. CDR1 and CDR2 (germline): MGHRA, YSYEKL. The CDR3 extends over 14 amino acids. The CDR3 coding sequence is TGCGCCAGCAGCCAAGAGCGGGCGGGGAGGGAGCAGTACTTC. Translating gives CASSQERAGREQYF.

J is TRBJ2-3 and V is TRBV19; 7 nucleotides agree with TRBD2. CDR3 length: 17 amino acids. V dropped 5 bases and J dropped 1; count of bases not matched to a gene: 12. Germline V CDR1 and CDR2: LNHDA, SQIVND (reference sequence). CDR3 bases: TGTGCCAGTAGTCCGGGGGGACCAGGAGGGGGCACAGATACGCAGTATTTT. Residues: CASSPGGPGGGTDTQYF.

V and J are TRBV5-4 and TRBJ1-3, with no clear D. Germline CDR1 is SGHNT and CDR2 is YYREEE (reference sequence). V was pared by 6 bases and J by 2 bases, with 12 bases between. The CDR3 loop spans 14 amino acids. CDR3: CASIDGRAGNTIYF. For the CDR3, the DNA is TGTGCCAGCATAGATGGGAGGGCTGGAAACACCATATATTTT.